The rows below give T cell receptor beta chains drawn from one sample of a study of cytomegalovirus exposure and HLA in healthy donors. Sequencing used immunoSEQ multiplex PCR; TCRdb keeps in-frame clones, though not all of them. The profile shows approximately 140,000 clones, 81% of them singletons. The sequencing sample was made of PBMCs. The receptors come from a man aged 18 to 30 in good health and CMV-seronegative. Each CDR3 is given with its conserved first and last residue. A D gene is named only where the DNA matches it firmly. For some rows the clone size is stated as once, few or many, or as a class when expanded; others skip it.

TRBJ2-2	TRBV7-7	NA	TRBD1	TGTGCTAGCAGCTCCGACAGGGCGAACACCGGGGAGCTGTTTTTT	CASSSDRANTGELFF
TRBJ2-7	TRBV18	NA	NA	TGTGCCAGCTCACCAACAGGGCCCTCCTACGAGCAGTACTTC	CASSPTGPSYEQYF
TRBJ1-2	TRBV14	NA	NA	TGTGCCAGCAGCCAAGACAGCTATGGCTACACCTTC	CASSQDSYGYTF
TRBJ1-2	TRBV5-1	NA	NA	TGCGCCAGTACGCAGGGTTGGGGCTACACCTTC	CASTQGWGYTF
TRBJ1-5	TRBV30	NA	NA	TGTGCCTGGAGTGGGGCAGTGGATCAGCCCCAGCATTTT	CAWSGAVDQPQHF
TRBJ1-2	TRBV5-1	once	NA	TGCGCCAGCAGAGCGGCCCTAAACTATGGCTACACCTTC	CASRAALNYGYTF
TRBJ2-7	TRBV25-1	NA	TRBD1	TGTGCCAGCAGCCCCGGGACAGGGGTCAACGAGCAGTACTTC	CASSPGTGVNEQYF
TRBJ2-5	TRBV6-6	NA	NA	TGTGCCAGCAGTCCACAGGAGACCCAGTACTTC	CASSPQETQYF
TRBJ2-3	TRBV30	NA	NA	TGTGCCTGGAGTGTAATCACAGGGGGGGTAGATACGCAGTATTTT	CAWSVITGGVDTQYF
TRBJ2-7	TRBV4-1	NA	NA	TGCGCCAGCAGCCAAGCCCTTACCTACGAGCAGTACTTC	CASSQALTYEQYF
TRBJ1-5	TRBV10-2	NA	NA	TGCGCCAGCAGTGAGAGAGCGGGGCCTAGCAATCAGCCCCAGCATTTT	CASSERAGPSNQPQHF
TRBJ1-1	TRBV30	NA	NA	TGTGCCTGGAGTGTCGCTGGGCGTGGGGCTTTCTTT	CAWSVAGRGAFF
TRBJ2-5	TRBV5-4	NA	TRBD1	TGTGCCAGCAGCCGGACAGGGTTAGAGACCCAGTACTTC	CASSRTGLETQYF
TRBJ1-5	TRBV16	NA	NA	TGTGCCAGCAGCCAATCGGGCAGGATAGATCAGCCCCAGCATTTT	CASSQSGRIDQPQHF
TRBJ1-5	TRBV7-9	NA	TRBD1	TGTGCCAGCAGCCATACAGGGGCTCAGCCCCAGCATTTT	CASSHTGAQPQHF
TRBJ2-5	TRBV4-3	NA	NA	TGCGCCAGCAGCCAAGTTGGGGGGAGAGAGACCCAGTACTTC	CASSQVGGRETQYF
TRBJ2-1	TRBV4-1	few	TRBD2	TGCGCCAGCAGCCAATCTAGCGGGGGGGACTACAATGAGCAGTTCTTC	CASSQSSGGDYNEQFF
TRBJ2-7	TRBV7-2	NA	TRBD1	TGTGCCAGCAGCTTAGGCAGGGGGTACGAGCAGTACTTC	CASSLGRGYEQYF
TRBJ2-5	TRBV7-9	NA	TRBD1	TGTGCCAGCAGATCGGGGACAGAGGAAGAGACCCAGTACTTC	CASRSGTEEETQYF
TRBJ2-7	TRBV28	NA	NA	TGTGCCAGCAGTTTGGCGACAGGACCTGGGAGGTACTTC	CASSLATGPGRYF
TRBJ2-2	TRBV4-3	NA	NA	TGCGCCAGCAGCCAAGATCCGGGGTCGGCCGGGGAGCTGTTTTTT	CASSQDPGSAGELFF
TRBJ1-3	TRBV5-1	once	NA	TGCGCCAGCAGCTTGTATGGGGGCAACTCTGGAAACACCATATATTTT	CASSLYGGNSGNTIYF
TRBJ2-2	TRBV30	NA	NA	TGTGCCTTAAAAACCGGGGAGCTGTTTTTT	CALKTGELFF
TRBJ2-3	TRBV7-2	NA	NA	TGTGCCAGCAGCTTAGCGAGGGGGGGCCTGGATACGCAGTATTTT	CASSLARGGLDTQYF
TRBJ1-2	TRBV4-3	NA	NA	TGCGCCAGCAGCCAAGATTTCGCGATTAACTATGGCTACACCTTC	CASSQDFAINYGYTF
TRBJ1-1	TRBV18	NA	TRBD1	TGTGCCAGCTCATTCCGGGACAGGGCCACTGAAGCTTTCTTT	CASSFRDRATEAFF
TRBJ1-5	TRBV6-5	NA	NA	TGTGCCAGCAGTTACCAGGGAGGTGCTGAGCCCCAGCATTTT	CASSYQGGAEPQHF
TRBJ2-3	TRBV19	NA	TRBD2	TGTGCCAGTAGTGTCGGACTAGCGGGGGTGAGAGATACGCAGTATTTT	CASSVGLAGVRDTQYF
TRBJ1-1	TRBV11-2	NA	TRBD1	TGTGCCAGCAGCCCATTTTTGGGACAGCGGGCTTTCTTT	CASSPFLGQRAFF
TRBJ1-1	TRBV5-1	NA	TRBD1	TGCGCCAGCAGCCTCCAGGGGGGACCGGACGCTTCCTTT	CASSLQGGPDASF
TRBJ1-1	TRBV28	NA	NA	TGTGCCAGCAGATCGGGTGGCGACACTGAAGCTTTCTTT	CASRSGGDTEAFF
TRBJ1-2	TRBV10-2	NA	TRBD1	TGCGCCAGCACCAGGACAGGGAACCACCTGGGATATGGCTACACCTTC	CASTRTGNHLGYGYTF
TRBJ1-5	TRBV27	NA	NA	TGTGCCAGTTGGGAGGGGAATCAGCCCCAGCATTTT	CASWEGNQPQHF
TRBJ1-2	TRBV5-8	NA	NA	TGTGCCAGCAGCTTTGATATGGGGACACGCCGCGGGTACTATGGCTACACCTTC	CASSFDMGTRRGYYGYTF
TRBJ1-1	TRBV27	NA	NA	TGTGCCAGCAGACTCGGCCGGGGGATGACTGAAGCATTCTTT	CASRLGRGMTEAFF
TRBJ1-6	TRBV6-5	few	NA	TGTGCCAGCACCGAGGCTTGGACGGGGGATTCACCCCTCCACTTT	CASTEAWTGDSPLHF
TRBJ1-2	TRBV2	once	NA	TGTGCCAGCACTCCGGACCCGGGAAGCTACACCTTC	CASTPDPGSYTF
TRBJ1-5	TRBV19	NA	NA	TGTGCCAGTAGTATGAGGCCTCAGCCCCAGCATTTT	CASSMRPQPQHF
TRBJ1-6	TRBV19	NA	NA	TGTGCCAGTAGTATCGGGGGGACGGCCCTCCACTTT	CASSIGGTALHF
TRBJ1-2	TRBV29-1	NA	NA	TGCAGCGTTGAGGACGGGAGGAATCTATATGGCTACACCTTC	CSVEDGRNLYGYTF
TRBJ1-3	TRBV7-2	NA	NA	TGTGCCAGCAGCCCTACAGGGATCGGAAACACCATATATTTT	CASSPTGIGNTIYF
TRBJ1-1	TRBV7-2	NA	NA	TGTGCCAGCAGCTTAGGGGGTAGGAGGTGGGAAGCTTTCTTT	CASSLGGRRWEAFF
TRBJ2-1	TRBV6-5	NA	NA	TGTGCCAGCACTCCGACGGGAAGCAATGAGCAGTTCTTC	CASTPTGSNEQFF
TRBJ1-4	TRBV5-8	NA	NA	TGTGCCAGCAGCTTGGCAGGGGTTAATGAAAAACTGTTTTTT	CASSLAGVNEKLFF
TRBJ1-5	TRBV19	once	NA	TGTGCCAGTAGTGGCGGGGAGAGGCCCCAGCATTTT	CASSGGERPQHF
TRBJ1-1	TRBV11-2	NA	TRBD1	TGTGCCAGCAGCTTCCGACAGGGACTTATGAACACTGAAGCTTTCTTT	CASSFRQGLMNTEAFF
TRBJ1-4	TRBV5-1	NA	TRBD1	TGCGCCAGCAGCTTCTTGGGGACAGCTAATGAAAAACTGTTTTTT	CASSFLGTANEKLFF
TRBJ2-3	TRBV6-1	NA	NA	TGTGCCAGCAGTGAAGCGGGTCGGGTTACGCAGTATTTT	CASSEAGRVTQYF
TRBJ2-7	TRBV28	NA	NA	TGTGCCAGCAGCCAACATGGTCGCAGGGAGCAGTACTTC	CASSQHGRREQYF
TRBJ2-2	TRBV13	NA	NA	TGTGCCAGCAGCTTATATTCGGGGTACACCGGGGAGCTGTTTTTT	CASSLYSGYTGELFF
TRBJ2-6	TRBV9	NA	NA	TGTGCCAGCAGCGTAGCAGGGAGGGGGGCCAACGTCCTGACTTTC	CASSVAGRGANVLTF
TRBJ1-4	TRBV18	NA	NA	TGTGCCAGCTCACCATGGGGGGGCCCTAATGAAAAACTGTTTTTT	CASSPWGGPNEKLFF
TRBJ2-7	TRBV7-9	NA	TRBD1	TGTGCCAGCAGCTCTACAGGGGGAAAAGCCTACGAGCAGTACTTC	CASSSTGGKAYEQYF
TRBJ1-1	TRBV19	NA	NA	TGTGCCAGTAGTGAGGTAGGCACTGAAGCTTTCTTT	CASSEVGTEAFF